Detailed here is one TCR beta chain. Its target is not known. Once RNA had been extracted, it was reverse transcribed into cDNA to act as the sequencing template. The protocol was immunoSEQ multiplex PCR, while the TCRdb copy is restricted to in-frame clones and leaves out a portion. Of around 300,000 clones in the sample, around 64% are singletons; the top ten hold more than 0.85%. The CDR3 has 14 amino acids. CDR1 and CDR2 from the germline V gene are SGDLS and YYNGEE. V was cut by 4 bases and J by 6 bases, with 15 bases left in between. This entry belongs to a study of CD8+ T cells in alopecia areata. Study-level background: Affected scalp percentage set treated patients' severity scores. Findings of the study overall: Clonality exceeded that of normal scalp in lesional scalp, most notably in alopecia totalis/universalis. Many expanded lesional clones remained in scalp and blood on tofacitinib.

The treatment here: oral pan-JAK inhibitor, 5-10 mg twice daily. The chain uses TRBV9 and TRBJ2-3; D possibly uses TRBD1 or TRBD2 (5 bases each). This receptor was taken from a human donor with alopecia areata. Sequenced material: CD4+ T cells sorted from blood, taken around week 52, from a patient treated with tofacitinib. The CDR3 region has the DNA TGTGCCAGCAGCCCCCGGGACCTCGCGGATACGCAGTATTTT. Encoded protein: CASSPRDLADTQYF.